These 2 T cell receptor beta chains were sequenced from one sample in a study of patients and donors after allogeneic stem cell transplantation. Each CDR3 protein gets one entry after TCRdb re-called the RT-PCR reads with MiXCR. The sample consists of about 88,000 distinct CDR3 sequences, around 46% of them appearing once. Sequenced material: blood, either unsorted or a sorted T cell fraction (not recorded which). These receptors came from a human donor who was either an allogeneic HSCT recipient or a stem cell or donor lymphocyte infusion donor (not recorded which). It is not recorded whose cells these are; they may come from a transplant donor.

DNA of the CDR3: TGTGCCAGCAGCCCACCCCTCGGGGGGCAAAGTGAAAAACTGTTTTTT. Amino acid sequence: CASSPPLGGQSEKLFF. The chain uses TRBV7-3 and TRBJ1-4; D might be TRBD1 (6 bases). CDR3 length: 16 residues. Germline V CDR1 and CDR2: SGHTA, FQGTGA. Between the trimmed V and J ends, which lost 5 bases and 7 bases, there was a span of 20 bases.

The chain combines TRBV5-4 with TRBJ2-7; D is possibly TRBD1 (6 bases). V dropped 3 bases and J dropped 6 bases, with 19 bases sitting between them. CDR3 length: 15 amino acids. Germline loops: CDR1 SGHNT, CDR2 YYREEE (reference sequence). CDR3 sequence (DNA): TGTGCCAGCAGCTCCGAGTTACCGGGACACCGCGAGCAGTACTTC. Its translation is CASSSELPGHREQYF. Full variable domain (outside the CDR3, taken from reference TRBV5-4 and TRBJ2-7): ETGVTQSPTHLIKTRGQQVTLRCSSQSGHNTVSWYQQALGQGPQFIFQYYREEENGRGNFPPRFSGLQFPNYSSELNVNALELDDSALYLCASSSELPGHREQYFGPGTRLTVT.